This TCR beta chain was profiled in a study of cytomegalovirus exposure and HLA in healthy donors (dated by TCRdb to the late 2010s). With regard to the full study: An earlier analysis of a few hundred of the donors reported 250 to 300 Gb of sequence data and 95 million to 140 million unique TCR beta sequences obtained from some 170 million T cells. An early release that covered more than 550 HLA-typed donors contained approximately 300 gigabases of sequencing data and approximately 85 million unique TCR sequences. Among the 398 genotyped donors, more than 70% belonged to the genetic ancestry cluster associated with self-reported Caucasian donors. The aim of the study was to test whether cataloging public T cell receptors could identify signatures of past pathogen exposure. Using immunosequencing, the study profiled T cell repertoires from 500 to 800 subjects and related those repertoires to cytomegalovirus serostatus. Along with the approximately 700-subject first cohort, a separate validation cohort of over a hundred different subjects was used. To predict cytomegalovirus infection status, the study combined high-throughput TCR immunosequencing, statistical association of individual TCRs with disease status, and machine learning. To study patterns of TCR occurrence, a later analysis re-analyzed previously published TCR beta repertoires from 650 to 750 donors and added high-resolution HLA genotyping. Rather than drawing on any new phenotypic data, the later analysis identified candidate immune exposures from TCR beta sequences and the way those sequences occurred across donors. An earlier analysis of a few hundred of the donors applied high-throughput TCR beta sequencing to assess whether each TCR beta V gene segment acted as functional or pseudogenic. Donor age, sex, ethnicity and CMV serostatus were compiled alongside the repertoire data. A later genetic analysis used genome-wide SNP genotypes for about three fifths of the 666 donors, treating that subset as a discovery cohort. All discovery cohort repertoires had been generated using a single sequencing platform. HLA typing covered class I and class II loci at four-digit resolution. The number of typed donors differed by locus: about 629-630 for A, B, C, DRB1 and DQB1; 522 for DQA1; roughly 600 for DPA1; and 400 to 480 for DPB1. About 5 DR-DQ haplotypes were handled as single units for association and clustering, since linkage in the cohort was strong. On average, about 240,000 unique TCR beta nucleotide sequences were sequenced per donor among 398 genotyped donors of the cohort, with roughly 19% of those sequences being non-productive.

The CDR3 measures 16 amino acids from cysteine to phenylalanine. Kept here is only the CDR3 DNA, which spans 48 bases and is read in frame from base 1. V ends up 5 bases short and J 1 base short, with an unmatched junction base count of 9. CDR1 SGHRS and CDR2 YFSETQ are derived from the germline V gene. The paper's findings and limits, for the study overall: In a later analysis, the rate of TCR association differed among HLA loci, with DRB1 alleles having the most associated TCRs and HLA-C alleles having the fewest. Cytomegalovirus status was reported to be diagnosed by the classifier with high specificity and sensitivity in both the original and validation cohorts. When HLA alleles, especially DR and DQ, strongly co-occurred, TCR associations were difficult to assign to individual alleles. Several of the top co-occurrence clusters appeared to be linked to parvovirus B19, influenza, CMV and Epstein-Barr virus, according to a later analysis. Sequencing depth was assumed to be roughly uniform across donors in the presence/absence analyses, though that assumption may not hold. Some IMGT-functional V segments, including TRBV6-2 and TRBV6-3, could not be distinguished by the 87-base-pair reads and were therefore excluded. In an earlier analysis of 500 to 650 of the donors, most TCR beta V segments appeared in productive rearrangements about 87% or about 30% of the time, broadly matching IMGT annotations. Most TCR sequences were seen in very few donors, while some public TCRs were found in many individuals. HLA typing was unavailable for some donors at each locus, so association tests used only the typed subset. According to a later genetic analysis, donors in an Asian-associated ancestry cluster had fewer N-insertions in productive TCRs than the approximately 700-donor mean. Linkage disequilibrium might explain the correlated functional status among segregating V segments, but an unknown experimental factor could not be ruled out. The earlier analysis of 587 of the donors excluded 15 to 20 rarely observed V segments, including chromosome 9 orphons, because counts were too low. The cohort was sequenced for TCR beta chains only, and without alpha or paired-chain data the features that could be detected were limited. According to a later analysis, most CMV-associated TCR beta chains appeared to be HLA-restricted, and the HLA associations seemed to be driven largely by CMV exposure. A few of the identified cytomegalovirus-associated TCR beta chains were confirmed in vitro to be specific for cytomegalovirus antigens. At a false discovery rate of 0.05, a later analysis linked roughly 17,000 TCR beta sequences to specific HLA alleles. A cluster of highly shared sequence variants was judged likely to be a technical artifact of the sequencing pipeline. The authors suggested that the approach could potentially be generalized to other disease states and immunological phenotypes. In a later analysis, HLA-associated TCR beta chains showed more clonal expansion and lower generation probabilities than non-associated chains that were equally common. A further reported finding was that TCR beta sequences accurately predicted the HLA-A and HLA-B alleles for most subjects in the first cohort. An association between a missense DCLRE1C variant and V-gene and J-gene trimming of TCR beta chains was found in a later genetic analysis and replicated in an independent cohort. In the study, roughly 160 TCR beta chains were listed as associated with cytomegalovirus. For the cohort, immune exposure information was limited to CMV serostatus.

Receptor libraries were prepared by the immunoSEQ multiplex PCR assay. For the multiplex PCR, a mixture combining 60 forward primers for TCR Vbeta segments and 13 reverse primers for TCR Jbeta segments was used. A multiplex PCR assay on genomic DNA amplified the CDR3 region of rearranged TCR beta genes. The Illumina HiSeq System was used to sequence the amplified TCR beta libraries as 87-base-pair reads. Per the source publication's procedure: A later analysis tallied 75 million to 85 million unique TCR beta chains across the 666 repertoires, and some 10 million of those chains were shared by two or more donors. A nearest-neighbor algorithm error-corrected the raw reads and collapsed the reads into unique sequences, merging closely related sequences to remove PCR and sequencing errors. Alignment of CDR3 sequences to IMGT reference sequences was used to assign V, D and J gene segments. For a sequence to be retained, a match of at least six nucleotides was required to both a V gene segment and a J gene segment. A rearrangement was called productive if the CDR3 had no stop codons and remained in frame with V and J, and every other rearrangement was called non-productive. Following IMGT convention, CDR3 was defined as the stretch from the second conserved V-encoded cysteine to the conserved J-encoded phenylalanine. Sequences without an unambiguous match to a single V gene segment were excluded from the earlier analysis of 587 of the donors. An earlier analysis of 450 to 650 of the donors called V segments functional above 56.7% productive rearrangements and segregating when the between-donor standard deviation exceeded 5%. A statistical classification framework was developed to diagnose cytomegalovirus status using the catalog of TCR beta chain sequences. In a later analysis, TCR nucleotide sequences were compared against IMGT/GENE-DB human TR gene sequences so that V and J genes could be assigned. The TCRdist pipeline was used in a later analysis to assign CDR3 sequences and most-parsimonious VDJ recombination scenarios. In a later analysis, each TCR beta chain was defined by its CDR3 amino acid sequence together with its V-gene family, and reads lacking a unique V-gene family were excluded. To address suspected cross-contamination and a sequencing artifact, a later analysis removed around 590 highly shared, low-generation-probability nucleotide sequences. In a later analysis, a clonal expansion index was calculated for each public chain from normalized within-repertoire ranks of inferred template counts. In a later analysis, generation probabilities were computed using a VDJ recombination model fitted to out-of-frame rearrangements, and the results were checked against IGoR. Hypergeometric tests were used in a later analysis to score TCR-TCR, TCR-HLA and TCR-CMV co-occurrence, with a repertoire-size bias correction applied to the TCR pairs. In a later analysis, false discovery rates were estimated by permuting HLA or CMV assignments 20 times. In a later analysis, co-occurring TCRs were grouped using DBSCAN, and TCRdist sequence similarity was added for clustering within HLA-allele-positive subsets. Repertoires with fewer than 30,000 or more than 120,000 public chains were left out of co-occurrence clustering, as were about 5 repertoires with anomalous nucleotide sharing. TCRdb retrieved this table from immuneACCESS and kept in-frame rearrangements only. Not all clones are present; in checked studies, unresolved V genes account for under half, and no reason is known for the remainder. V, J and clone size derive from that table, while D and trimming were established from the DNA sequence. The sample contains roughly 260,000 clones, 84% of them found a single time. Together, the top ten hold roughly 2% of the sample.

This clone turned up a few times. Its specific antigen is unknown. No qualities accompany the bases; no much larger clone lies one base away. The cohort consisted of 670 or so healthy bone marrow donors. At the time of sampling, every cohort member was nominally healthy, though immune exposures that went unrecorded were likely present. The donor was CMV seropositive and was included in the group of 250 to 350 seropositive cohort members. Each donor provided a peripheral blood sample, and peripheral blood mononuclear cells were used for TCR beta sequencing. The Qiagen DNeasy Blood Extraction Kit was used to extract genomic DNA from the blood cell samples.

Input material: PBMCs. This receptor was taken from a woman aged 35 to 49 in good health and CMV-seropositive. The rearranged segments are TRBV5-1 and TRBJ2-5; 9 bases in the junction line up with TRBD2. The bases read TGCGCCAGCAGTCGGGGGTCTAGCGGGATCCAAGAGACCCAGTACTTC. The encoded protein is CASSRGSSGIQETQYF.